These T cell receptor beta chains were read from a single sample in a study of T cell repertoires in cytomegalovirus infection. For these TCRs, the target antigens are not known. TCRdb reprocessed the reads via MiXCR and lists one record per CDR3 protein. In the table there are 55,000 to 70,000 distinct CDR3 sequences, around 33% of which are singletons. What was sequenced was PBMCs, sequenced either directly or after in vitro stimulation (not recorded which). Receptors originate from a human donor in good health (CMV status not recorded). Some clones in this sample may be carry-over from other donors' samples. Each CDR3 is given with its conserved first and last residue. Each record gives: J gene, clone size, D gene, V gene, CDR3 protein, CDR3 DNA. A D gene is named only where the DNA matches it firmly. Rows may omit the clone size; those that give it use once, few, many or a size class.

>TRBJ2-3|.|.|TRBV5-1
CASSLGIALTDTQYF
TGCGCCAGCAGCTTGGGTATAGCTCTCACAGATACGCAGTATTTT
>TRBJ2-2|.|.|TRBV20-1
CSASTSWTGELFF
TGCAGTGCTAGTACTAGCTGGACCGGGGAGCTGTTTTTT
>TRBJ2-5|.|TRBD1|TRBV3-1
CASSQDHGTGAHF
TGTGCCAGCAGCCAAGATCATGGGACAGGGGCCCATTTC
>TRBJ1-4|.|.|TRBV6-1
CASSEWGGVNEKLFF
TGTGCCAGCAGTGAATGGGGGGGTGTAAATGAAAAACTGTTTTTT
>TRBJ1-6|.|.|TRBV18
CASSRGDRTLHF
TGTGCCAGCTCGAGGGGGGATCGGACCCTCCACTTT
>TRBJ2-2|.|TRBD2|TRBV4-1
CASSPSLATGELFF
TGCGCCAGCAGCCCATCACTAGCGACCGGGGAGCTGTTTTTT
>TRBJ2-1|.|.|TRBV15
CATSGKTPHNEQFF
TGTGCCACCAGCGGTAAGACCCCACACAATGAGCAGTTCTTC
>TRBJ2-6|.|.|TRBV7-9
CASSITTSGANVLTF
TGTGCCAGCAGCATAACTACTTCTGGGGCCAACGTCCTGACTTTC
>TRBJ2-3|many|.|TRBV7-2
CASTPGLTTDTQYF
TGTGCCAGCACCCCGGGACTCACGACGGATACGCAGTATTTT
>TRBJ2-1|.|TRBD2|TRBV19
CATQIGLADNEQFF
TGTGCCACACAAATCGGACTAGCGGACAATGAGCAGTTCTTC
>TRBJ2-5|many|.|TRBV7-2
CASSPHRGAGETQYF
TGTGCCAGCAGCCCCCATAGGGGGGCCGGGGAGACCCAGTACTTC
>TRBJ1-4|.|.|TRBV7-6
CASSLQEKLFF
TGTGCCAGCAGCTTACAAGAAAAACTGTTTTTT
>TRBJ2-3|.|TRBD2|TRBV7-9
CASGPGLASDTQYF
TGTGCCAGCGGCCCGGGACTAGCTTCAGATACGCAGTATTTT
>TRBJ2-3|.|.|TRBV5-1
CASSPMASSTDTQYF
TGCGCCAGCAGTCCAATGGCTTCTAGCACAGATACGCAGTATTTT
>TRBJ1-5|.|TRBD1|TRBV18
CASSPRTGPNQPQHF
TGTGCCAGCTCACCAAGGACAGGCCCTAATCAGCCCCAGCATTTT
>TRBJ2-7|many|TRBD1|TRBV7-2
CASSLVTGGLSYEQYF
TGTGCCAGCAGCTTGGTAACAGGGGGGCTTTCCTACGAGCAGTACTTC
>TRBJ2-3|few|.|TRBV7-2
CASSRWGGSDTQYF
TGTGCCAGCAGCCGTTGGGGCGGGTCAGATACGCAGTATTTT
>TRBJ1-5|many|.|TRBV28
CASTRGRYSSNQPQHF
TGTGCCAGCACCAGGGGACGGTATTCGAGCAATCAGCCCCAGCATTTT
>TRBJ2-7|few|TRBD1|TRBV6-8
CASSYGQGPTYEQYF
TGTGCCAGCAGTTACGGACAGGGGCCAACCTACGAGCAGTACTTC
>TRBJ1-2|.|.|TRBV20-1
CSARPNYGYTF
TGCAGTGCTAGGCCTAACTATGGCTACACCTTC
>TRBJ2-5|few|TRBD1|TRBV5-1
CASSLYRGHETQYF
TGCGCCAGCAGCTTGTACAGGGGGCACGAGACCCAGTACTTC
>TRBJ2-3|.|TRBD2|TRBV20-1
CSARLAGGPNTQYF
TGCAGTGCAAGACTAGCGGGGGGCCCAAATACGCAGTATTTT
>TRBJ2-7|.|TRBD1|TRBV5-4
CASSSGTGREIEQYF
TGTGCCAGCAGCTCCGGGACAGGGAGGGAAATCGAGCAGTACTTC
>TRBJ2-7|.|.|TRBV7-9
CASSSPTDHVYEQYF
TGTGCCAGCAGCTCGCCGACAGACCACGTCTACGAGCAGTACTTC
>TRBJ2-3|.|.|TRBV11-2
CASSSQGPRSPDTQYF
TGTGCCAGCAGCTCTCAAGGCCCTAGAAGCCCAGATACGCAGTATTTT
>TRBJ2-5|few|.|TRBV4-1
CASSQVGLAQETQYF
TGCGCCAGCAGCCAAGTAGGCCTAGCACAAGAGACCCAGTACTTC
>TRBJ2-7|few|TRBD1|TRBV11-2
CASSYIATGALVGEQYF
TGTGCCAGCAGCTACATAGCGACAGGGGCCCTTGTGGGCGAGCAGTACTTC
>TRBJ1-3|.|.|TRBV20-1
CSAKGDGNTIYF
TGCAGTGCTAAAGGGGACGGGAACACCATATATTTT
>TRBJ2-2|.|.|TRBV7-6
CASSPPRLGELFF
TGTGCCAGCAGCCCCCCACGGCTCGGGGAGCTGTTTTTT
>TRBJ1-4|few|.|TRBV7-9
CASSSSPEKLFF
TGTGCCAGCAGCTCCTCACCGGAAAAACTGTTTTTT
>TRBJ2-6|few|.|TRBV7-2
CASSLVGTGANVLTF
TGTGCCAGCAGCTTAGTTGGGACTGGGGCCAACGTCCTGACTTTC
>TRBJ2-7|.|.|TRBV12-3/TRBV12-4
CASSSGAPSYEQYF
TGTGCCAGCAGTTCAGGGGCGCCCTCCTACGAGCAGTACTTC
>TRBJ2-5|few|.|TRBV7-2
CASSLGGGGKAQYF
TGTGCCAGCAGCTTAGGGGGAGGTGGTAAGGCCCAGTACTTC
>TRBJ1-5|.|.|TRBV6-1
CASSEAGGSNQPQHF
TGTGCCAGCAGCGAAGCGGGCGGTAGCAATCAGCCCCAGCATTTT
>TRBJ2-7|.|.|TRBV10-3
CAISESGGRNYEQYF
TGTGCCATCAGTGAGTCTGGAGGACGGAATTACGAGCAGTACTTC
>TRBJ2-3|.|TRBD2|TRBV6-6
CASSYSGGGIDTQYF
TGTGCCAGCAGTTACTCCGGGGGGGGAATAGATACGCAGTATTTT
>TRBJ2-7|.|TRBD1|TRBV12-3/TRBV12-4
CASSVRQGSPVEQYF
TGTGCCAGCAGTGTACGACAGGGATCCCCTGTCGAGCAGTACTTC
>TRBJ1-2|.|.|TRBV19
CASSMGGQSLNYGYTF
TGTGCCAGTAGTATGGGAGGACAGAGTCTTAACTATGGCTACACCTTC
>TRBJ2-3|few|TRBD2|TRBV28
CASSLGTSFRTDTQYF
TGTGCCAGCAGTTTAGGGACTAGTTTCCGCACAGATACGCAGTATTTT
>TRBJ2-3|.|.|TRBV11-2
CASSFRPQTSTDTQYF
TGTGCCAGCAGCTTTCGCCCCCAGACTAGCACAGATACGCAGTATTTT
>TRBJ1-3|few|.|TRBV4-1
CASSPADSSGNTIYF
TGCGCCAGCAGCCCAGCGGACAGCTCTGGAAACACCATATATTTT
>TRBJ2-1|many|.|TRBV7-2
CASSPVAGDNEQFF
TGTGCCAGCAGCCCCGTGGCAGGGGACAATGAGCAGTTCTTC
>TRBJ1-5|.|.|TRBV2
CASSDGGVYNQPQHF
TGTGCCAGCAGTGACGGAGGGGTCTACAATCAGCCCCAGCATTTT
>TRBJ2-7|few|.|TRBV15
CATSRASDYEQYF
TGTGCCACCAGCAGAGCGTCAGACTACGAGCAGTACTTC
>TRBJ2-5|few|.|TRBV7-8
CASSPGVSGETQYF
TGTGCCAGCAGCCCAGGGGTTAGCGGAGAGACCCAGTACTTC
>TRBJ2-1|few|TRBD2|TRBV28
CASRTSGGSGNEQFF
TGTGCCAGCAGAACAAGCGGGGGCTCTGGCAATGAGCAGTTCTTC
>TRBJ2-1|.|.|TRBV11-2
CATGGSYNEQFF
TGTGCCACCGGGGGCTCCTACAATGAGCAGTTCTTC
>TRBJ2-1|many|TRBD2|TRBV7-6
CASSYPGTSGREPYNEQFF
TGTGCCAGCAGTTACCCCGGGACTAGCGGGAGGGAACCCTACAATGAGCAGTTCTTC
>TRBJ2-1|.|TRBD2|TRBV6-1
CASSESMGLARDEQFF
TGTGCCAGCAGTGAATCTATGGGACTAGCGAGGGATGAGCAGTTCTTC
>TRBJ1-1|.|.|TRBV4-2
CASSQVSGGHTEAFF
TGTGCCAGCAGCCAAGTCTCCGGGGGTCACACTGAAGCTTTCTTT
>TRBJ2-1|.|TRBD2|TRBV5-4
CASSRSTSGRASEQFF
TGTGCCAGCAGCCGATCGACTAGCGGGAGGGCCTCTGAGCAGTTCTTC
>TRBJ2-1|few|.|TRBV13
CASSSRVAVYNEQFF
TGTGCCAGCAGCTCCCGGGTAGCGGTCTACAATGAGCAGTTCTTC
>TRBJ2-7|.|.|TRBV29-1
CSASGIFYEQYF
TGCAGCGCAAGCGGAATCTTCTACGAGCAGTACTTC
>TRBJ1-2|.|.|TRBV2
CASRGPRGYTF
TGTGCCAGCAGGGGACCGAGAGGCTACACCTTC